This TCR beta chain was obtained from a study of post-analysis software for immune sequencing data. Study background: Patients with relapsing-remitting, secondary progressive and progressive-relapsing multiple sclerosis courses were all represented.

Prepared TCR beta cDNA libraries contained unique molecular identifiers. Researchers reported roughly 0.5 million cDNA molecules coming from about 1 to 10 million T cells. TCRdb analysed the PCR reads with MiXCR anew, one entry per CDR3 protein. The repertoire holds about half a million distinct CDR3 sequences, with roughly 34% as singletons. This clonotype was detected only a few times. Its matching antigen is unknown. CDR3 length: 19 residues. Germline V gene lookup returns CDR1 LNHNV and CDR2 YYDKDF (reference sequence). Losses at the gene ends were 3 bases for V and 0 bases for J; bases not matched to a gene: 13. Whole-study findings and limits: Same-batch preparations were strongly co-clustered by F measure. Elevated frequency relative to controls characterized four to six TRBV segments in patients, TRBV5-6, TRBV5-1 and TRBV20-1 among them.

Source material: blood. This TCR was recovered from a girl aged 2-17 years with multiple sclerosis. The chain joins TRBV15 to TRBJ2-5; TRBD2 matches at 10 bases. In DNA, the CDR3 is TGTGCCACCAGCAGGAGACTAGCGGGTGCGACCCTCTACCAAGAGACCCAGTACTTC. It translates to CATSRRLAGATLYQETQYF.